This T cell receptor beta chain was found in a study of blood T cell repertoires in COVID-19. Study-wide context: In each case, the material was cDNA or gDNA derived from T cells, B-cell-depleted T cells, or PBMCs.

Germline loops: CDR1 SGHDT, CDR2 YYEEEE. The CDR3 is 14 amino acids. V shed 4 bases and J 8 bases; nucleotides not matched to a gene: 8. The protocol was immunoSEQ multiplex PCR, while the TCRdb copy is restricted to in-frame clones and leaves out a portion. In the table there are 130,000 to 150,000 clones, around 84% of which are singletons. V usage is TRBV5-6 and J usage is TRBJ1-2, with 10 bases aligning to TRBD1. The receptor comes from a woman in her forties or fifties who had been exposed to COVID-19. Sequenced material: PBMCs or T cells enriched from blood (not recorded which). The CDR3 reads CASSVGQGVLGYTF. CDR3 nucleotide sequence: TGTGCCAGCAGCGTCGGACAGGGGGTCCTAGGCTACACCTTC.